Only a few counts were recorded for the clone carrying this T cell receptor beta chain. Its target is not known. The record originates from a study of T cells after yellow fever vaccination. General study findings and limits: When the response was secondary, it was weaker but reached its peak faster, day 5 versus 15. Among primary-vaccination clones, most reappeared after the booster, at 95% to 96% for CD4 and under 90% for CD8.

TCRdb re-analysed the 5' RACE reads in MiXCR, keeping a single row per CDR3 protein. The sample has under 400,000 distinct CDR3 sequences, about 9.9% seen once; the top ten hold less than 20%. The CDR3 is 15 amino acids. CDR1 is MNHEY and CDR2 is SVGEGT in the germline V gene. V was trimmed by 6 bases and J by 2 bases, leaving 14 bases between them. The clonotype was recovered from a man in his late teens or twenties who received the YFV17D yellow fever vaccine. The chain is built from TRBV6-2 or TRBV6-3 and TRBJ2-1, with a possible D match to TRBD2 (6 bases). The source material was PBMCs, sampled on the day of the first yellow fever vaccination. This chain's CDR3 is CASSPEVAAYNEQFF. In nucleotides, the CDR3 is TGTGCCAGCAGCCCCGAGGTAGCGGCCTACAATGAGCAGTTCTTC.